Below, 20 T cell receptor beta chains from the same sample are listed, as sequenced in a study of brain T cells in children with intractable seizures. Data came from immunoSEQ multiplex PCR; TCRdb stores just in-frame clones and leaves some out. This repertoire shows about 340,000 clones, over 90% found once; its top ten account for 5.5% to 6%. The time point is: blood from clinic visit 5 months post-surgery; TSC patient then seizure free. The specimen was peripheral blood, collected less than 6 months after surgery. All receptors come from a boy under two years old with tuberous sclerosis and intractable seizures.

This chain connects TRBV25-1 to TRBJ1-1; D uncertain. The CDR3 sequence is 13 residues long. Germline CDR1 is MGHDK and CDR2 is SYGVNS. The V end lost 6 bases, the J end lost 1 base, and 9 bases lay between the germline ends. In DNA, the CDR3 is TGTGCCAGCAGGACATGGTCGAACACTGAAGCTTTCTTT. It is translated as CASRTWSNTEAFF.

The CDR3 loop is CASSLGRRQGGETQYF. The CDR3 DNA reads TGTGCCAGCAGCTTAGGCAGGAGACAGGGTGGGGAGACCCAGTACTTC. V gene TRBV13 combines with J gene TRBJ2-5; 7 nucleotides agree with TRBD1. The trim removed 0 bases at V and 5 bases at J, leaving 9 bases unmatched. The V gene's germline CDR1 is PRHDT and CDR2 FYEKMQ (reference sequence). CDR3 size: 16 residues.

The chain combines TRBV19 with TRBJ1-4; D perhaps matches TRBD1 (6 bases). Germline V gene data show CDR1 as LNHDA and CDR2 as SQIVND (reference sequence). V was cut by 5 bases and J by 0 bases, with 16 bases left in between. This CDR3 contains 17 residues. CDR3 amino acids: CASSFRGASATNEKLFF. The CDR3 region has the DNA TGTGCCAGTAGTTTTCGGGGGGCGTCCGCAACTAATGAAAAACTGTTTTTT.

J is TRBJ1-2 and V is TRBV19; D is undetermined. Per germline, CDR1 LNHDA and CDR2 SQIVND (reference sequence). The V end was cut by 5 bases, the J end by 8 bases, with 12 bases between. The CDR3 length is 12 residues. The CDR3 loop is CASSQTSGGYTF. CDR3 sequence (DNA): TGTGCCAGTAGTCAAACATCGGGGGGCTACACCTTC.

The rearrangement links TRBV6-5 to TRBJ2-2; D not resolved. Germline V gives CDR1 MNHEY, CDR2 SVGAGI. The CDR3 spans 13 residues. The V gene lost 6 bases and the J gene lost 6 bases, with 11 bases spanning the gap. This CDR3 is CASRVSGAGELFF. The DNA for the CDR3 is TGTGCCAGCAGGGTAAGTGGGGCCGGGGAGCTGTTTTTT.

This chain joins TRBV9 and TRBJ2-2, with 12 bases fitting TRBD1. CDR1 and CDR2 from the germline V gene are SGDLS and YYNGEE. The CDR3 extends over 20 amino acids. V dropped 7 bases and J dropped 0; count of bases not matched to a gene: 16. CDR3 loop: CASHGQGTGGNQANTGELFF. CDR3 bases: TGTGCCAGCCACGGGCAGGGGACAGGGGGCAACCAAGCGAACACCGGGGAGCTGTTTTTT.

This sequence joins TRBV19 and TRBJ1-1; 9 nucleotides align to TRBD1. The trim removed 7 bases at V and 0 bases at J, leaving 6 bases unmatched. This CDR3 region has 15 residues. Germline CDR1 LNHDA, CDR2 SQIVND (reference sequence). The CDR3 spells CASTPGDRVNTEAFF. In nucleotides, the CDR3 is TGTGCCAGTACCCCAGGGGACAGGGTGAACACTGAAGCTTTCTTT.

The CDR3 coding sequence is TGCGCCAGCGCCTTTACAGGGACGGGAGAGACCCAGTACTTC. It codes for CASAFTGTGETQYF. The J gene is TRBJ2-5, the V gene TRBV10-2; TRBD1 might be the D (6 bases). Looked up from germline, CDR1 is WSHSY and CDR2 is SAAADI. Trimming left V 8 bases short and J 4 bases short, with 17 bases between. The CDR3 consists of 14 residues.

The rearrangement links TRBV6-6 to TRBJ1-6; 7 bases align to TRBD1. This CDR3 comprises 20 residues. V shed 5 bases and J 0 bases; nucleotides not matched to a gene: 16. Germline CDR1 and CDR2: MNHNY and SVGAGI (reference sequence). The CDR3 here is CASSRSGGEKSSSYNSPLHF. The CDR3 DNA reads as TGTGCCAGCAGTAGATCAGGGGGTGAAAAATCTAGCTCCTATAATTCACCCCTCCACTTT.

V and J are TRBV5-1 and TRBJ2-7, with 7 bases fitting TRBD2. Germline-derived CDR1 and CDR2 are SGHRS and YFSETQ. V lost 3 bases, J lost 7 bases, and 13 bases stayed unmatched. This CDR3 has 15 residues. Written as DNA, the CDR3 is TGCGCCAGCAGCTATAACCGGGACGGGACTATTGAGCAGTACTTC. Protein product: CASSYNRDGTIEQYF.

This clone appeared once. V and J are TRBV4-1 and TRBJ1-4; D remains ambiguous. The germline V gene has CDR1 MGHRA and CDR2 YSYEKL. V lost 1 base and J lost 5, with 8 bases in between. The CDR3 contains 14 residues. The CDR3: CASSQVQGNEKLFF. The CDR3 DNA follows: TGCGCCAGCAGCCAAGTCCAAGGCAATGAAAAACTGTTTTTT.

The V and J genes are TRBV6-1 and TRBJ2-3; unclear D gene. The V end lost 2 bases, the J end lost 2 bases, and 11 bases lay between the germline ends. Germline CDR1 is MNHNS and CDR2 is SASEGT. The CDR3 runs to 15 residues. The CDR3 DNA is TGTGCCAGCAGTGAACGGAACTACCCCACAGATACGCAGTATTTT. Translating it yields CASSERNYPTDTQYF.

The genes are TRBV5-4 and TRBJ1-1, with D tentatively TRBD1 (5 bases). This CDR3 is 15 amino acids long. In germline, CDR1 is SGHNT, CDR2 YYREEE (reference sequence). Trimming took 1 base from V and 4 from J, leaving 14 bases between them. CDR3 loop: CASSLRDPLGTEAFF. CDR3 sequence (DNA): TGTGCCAGCAGCTTGCGGGACCCCCTGGGCACTGAAGCTTTCTTT. Together with reference TRBV5-4 and TRBJ1-1, the CDR3 gives the full variable domain: ETGVTQSPTHLIKTRGQQVTLRCSSQSGHNTVSWYQQALGQGPQFIFQYYREEENGRGNFPPRFSGLQFPNYSSELNVNALELDDSALYLCASSLRDPLGTEAFFGQGTRLTVV.

The V gene is TRBV6-5, the J gene TRBJ2-3, with D perhaps being TRBD1 or TRBD2 (5 bases each). V was pared by 10 bases and J by 1 base, with 12 bases between. The CDR3 sequence is 13 residues long. Per the germline V gene, CDR1 is MNHEY and CDR2 is SVGAGI. Here the CDR3 DNA reads TGTGCCACCAACCGGGACCGCACAGATACGCAGTATTTT. Protein: CATNRDRTDTQYF.

The chain recombines TRBV2 with TRBJ2-3; 7 nucleotides match TRBD1. The V gene end was trimmed by 3 bases and the J gene end by 3 bases; junction bases not matched to a gene: 6. Germline lookup yields CDR1 SNHLY and CDR2 FYNNEI. The length of the CDR3 is 15 residues. DNA for the CDR3: TGTGCCAGCAGTGACGGACAGGTTAGAACAGATACGCAGTATTTT. It codes for CASSDGQVRTDTQYF.

The chain employs TRBV6-5 and TRBJ1-1; D remains unclear. Germline CDR1 and CDR2: MNHEY and SVGAGI. CDR3 size: 14 residues. V lost 6 bases to trimming and J lost 1 base, with 12 bases between them. The DNA for the CDR3 is TGTGCCAGCAGAACGGGTGGCAAGAACACTGAAGCTTTCTTT. Translating gives CASRTGGKNTEAFF.

This chain connects TRBV2 to TRBJ1-4; D call uncertain. In germline, CDR1 is SNHLY, CDR2 FYNNEI. This CDR3 region has 12 residues. V was cut by 6 bases and J by 4 bases, with 6 bases left in between. CDR3 nucleotide sequence: TGTGCCAGCAGCGACCATAATGAAAAACTGTTTTTT. Protein product: CASSDHNEKLFF.

The gene calls are TRBV7-9 and TRBJ1-2, with a possible D match to TRBD1 (5 bases). The CDR3 sequence is 17 residues long. V was shortened by 5 bases and J by 7 bases, with 26 bases between the two germline ends. The germline gives CDR1 SEHNR, CDR2 FQNEAQ (reference sequence). The CDR3 here is CASSLKGPGAFSGGYTF. The DNA of the CDR3 is TGTGCCAGCAGCCTAAAGGGACCTGGGGCCTTTTCCGGTGGCTACACCTTC.

V and J are TRBV27 and TRBJ2-7, with D unclear. CDR3 length equals 13 residues. Trimming cost V 3 bases and J 5 bases, with 11 bases left between them. Germline values: CDR1 MNHEY, CDR2 SMNVEV (reference sequence). Here the CDR3 reads CASSLVPLNEQYF. The CDR3, as DNA: TGTGCCAGCAGTTTGGTACCACTCAACGAGCAGTACTTC.

V is TRBV20-1 and J is TRBJ2-1; D is ambiguous. The ends were cut back, 3 bases at V and 10 bases at J, with 10 bases in the middle. The length of the CDR3 is 11 residues. Looked up from germline, CDR1 is DFQATT and CDR2 is SNEGSKA (reference sequence). CDR3 sequence reads: CSASSHWEQFF. The CDR3 DNA is TGCAGTGCTAGTTCCCATTGGGAGCAGTTCTTC.